The 3 T cell receptor beta chains presented below share a single source sample, sequenced in a study of cytomegalovirus exposure and HLA in healthy donors. PCR was performed using 60 Vbeta and 13 Jbeta primers. Clones were sequenced by immunoSEQ multiplex PCR, and TCRdb holds only the in-frame ones, with some missing. The data contain roughly 80,000 clones, about 68% of them singletons. The material sequenced was PBMCs. The source is a woman aged 45-60 years in good health and CMV-seropositive.

This clone has a handful of counts. V gene TRBV28 combines with J gene TRBJ1-4, with 8 bases aligning to TRBD1. V dropped 2 bases and J dropped 7; count of bases not matched to a gene: 3. The CDR3 has 14 amino acids. Germline values: CDR1 MDHEN, CDR2 SYDVKM. The DNA for the CDR3 is TGTGCCAGCAGTTTACAGGGGGCGAGTGAAAAACTGTTTTTT. Its translation: CASSLQGASEKLFF.

The rearrangement links TRBV7-7 to TRBJ1-5; D not certain. V shed 2 bases and J shed 0 bases, with 8 bases lying between them. CDR3 length: 15 amino acids. CDR1 SSHAT and CDR2 FNYEAQ come from the germline V gene (reference sequence). In DNA form, the CDR3 reads TGTGCCAGCAGCTTACAGGCATATAGCAATCAGCCCCAGCATTTT. Residues: CASSLQAYSNQPQHF.

J is TRBJ2-7 and V is TRBV4-1; 9 positions agree with TRBD1. Germline V lookup: CDR1 MGHRA, CDR2 YSYEKL. The CDR3 loop spans 14 amino acids. Germline trimming cut 5 bases from V and 4 bases from J; bases unmatched to any gene: 6. The CDR3 DNA sequence: TGCGCCAGCAGCTCCGGAGACAGGGGGTACGAGCAGTACGTC. This encodes CASSSGDRGYEQYV.